Reported below is one T cell receptor (beta chain). The antigen is undetermined. The sample belongs to a study of a mutant IDH1 vaccine in newly diagnosed glioma. Study-level information: Earlier therapy was either radiotherapy, temozolomide, or both, and most got both.

The V end was cut by 7 bases, the J end by 5 bases, with 16 bases between. Germline CDR1 ENHRY, CDR2 SYGVKD. This CDR3 contains 14 residues. The time point is: week 5, during vaccination. Every vaccination contained 300 ug of the mutant IDH1 20-mer peptide and was paired with topical imiquimod. The assay was immunoSEQ multiplex PCR, and TCRdb's table has in-frame clones only and misses some. The data show about 28,000 clones, with 75% to 90% seen just once and more than 2.5% held by the top ten. The chain couples TRBV10-3 to TRBJ2-3; D is unclear. The origin of this receptor is a woman between 40 and 55 years old with glioma. Some clones in this sample may be carry-over from other donors' samples. Material: peripheral blood mononuclear cells (PBMCs), obtained from a glioma patient whose treatment included an IDH1 peptide vaccine. The CDR3 loop reads CAIKGPVQLDTQYF. For the CDR3, the DNA is TGTGCCATCAAAGGCCCCGTACAGTTAGATACGCAGTATTTT.